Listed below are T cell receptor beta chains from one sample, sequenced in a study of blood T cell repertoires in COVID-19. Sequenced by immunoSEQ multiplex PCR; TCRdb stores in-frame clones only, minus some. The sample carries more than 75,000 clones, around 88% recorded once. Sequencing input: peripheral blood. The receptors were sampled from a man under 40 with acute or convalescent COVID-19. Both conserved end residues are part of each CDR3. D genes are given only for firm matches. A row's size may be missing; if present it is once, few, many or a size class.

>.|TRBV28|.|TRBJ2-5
TGTGCCAGCAGTCTACGGGTTCGGGAGACCCAGTACTTC
CASSLRVRETQYF
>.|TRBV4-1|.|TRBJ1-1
TGCGCCAGCAGCTCCCGGACAGACATGAACACTGAAGCTTTCTTT
CASSSRTDMNTEAFF
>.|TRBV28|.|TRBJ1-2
TGTGCCAGCAGTTTTATATTGGGGCGTCCTAACTATGGCTACACCTTC
CASSFILGRPNYGYTF
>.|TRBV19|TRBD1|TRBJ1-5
TGTGCCAGTAGTATCCGGACAGGGCCGAATCAGCCCCAGCATTTT
CASSIRTGPNQPQHF
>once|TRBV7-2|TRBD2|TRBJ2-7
TGTGCCAGCAGCTTAGGGCTAGCGGACTACGAGCAGTACTTC
CASSLGLADYEQYF
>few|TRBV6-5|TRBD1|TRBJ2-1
TGTGCCAGCAGTTACTGGACAGGCAATGAGCAGTTCTTC
CASSYWTGNEQFF
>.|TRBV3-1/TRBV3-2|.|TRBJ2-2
TGTGCCAGCAGGGCGGGTGTTGGGAGGAACACCGGGGAGCTGTTTTTT
CASRAGVGRNTGELFF
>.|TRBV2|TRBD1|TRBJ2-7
TGTGCCAGCATGGGGATCCAGGACAGGGTGACCTACGAGCAGTACTTC
CASMGIQDRVTYEQYF
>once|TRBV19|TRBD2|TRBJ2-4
TGTGCCAGTACTCCAGGCGGGGGGGGAAAAAACATTCAGTACTTC
CASTPGGGGKNIQYF
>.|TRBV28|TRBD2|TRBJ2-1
TGTGCCAGCAGTATCCTTAGCGGGAGTGTCCACAATGAGCAGTTCTTC
CASSILSGSVHNEQFF
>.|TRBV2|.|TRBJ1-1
TGTGCCAGCAGCCCCCGGGGGAACACTGAAGCTTTCTTT
CASSPRGNTEAFF
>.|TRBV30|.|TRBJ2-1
TGTGCCTACGGACTACAAACTTACAATGAGCAGTTCTTC
CAYGLQTYNEQFF
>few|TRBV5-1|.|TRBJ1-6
TGCGCCAGCAGCTTGTATGGAGACGGGGGATATAATTCACCCCTCCACTTT
CASSLYGDGGYNSPLHF
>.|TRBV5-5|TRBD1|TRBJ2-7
TGTGCCAGCAGCTTGGGGGCAGGGGGCGGGTTCGGCGAGCAGTACTTC
CASSLGAGGGFGEQYF
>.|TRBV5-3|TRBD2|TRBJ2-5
TGTGCCAGAAGCTTGGAATGGCCTAGCGGGAACCAAGAGACCCAGTACTTC
CARSLEWPSGNQETQYF
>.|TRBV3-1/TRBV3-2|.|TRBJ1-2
TGTGCCAGCAGCCAAGTAGGAGGGTACTATGGCTACACCTTC
CASSQVGGYYGYTF
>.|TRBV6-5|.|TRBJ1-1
TGTGCCAGCAGTTACTCTGGGGGCGGTTTGATTGAAGCTTTCTTT
CASSYSGGGLIEAFF
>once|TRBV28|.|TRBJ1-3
TGTGCCAGCAGTGCGTGGGAGAAACGGATGAGAAACACCATATATTTT
CASSAWEKRMRNTIYF
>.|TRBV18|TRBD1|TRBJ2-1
TGTGCCAGCTCACCAGAGGGGATAGGACAGGGTGAGCAGTTCTTC
CASSPEGIGQGEQFF
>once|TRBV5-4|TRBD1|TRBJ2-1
TGTGCCAGCAGCCCGGGACAGGGGACCTACAATGAGCAGTTCTTC
CASSPGQGTYNEQFF
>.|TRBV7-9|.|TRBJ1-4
TGTGCCAGCAGCTTATACAGGGCTGATGAAAAACTGTTTTTT
CASSLYRADEKLFF
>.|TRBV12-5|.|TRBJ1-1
TGTGCTAGTGGTTTAGTTAGTTCGGGTGAAGCTTTCTTT
CASGLVSSGEAFF
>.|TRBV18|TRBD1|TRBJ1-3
TGTGCCACTCGAGGTGGACAGGGTGGAACTGGAAACACCATATATTTT
CATRGGQGGTGNTIYF
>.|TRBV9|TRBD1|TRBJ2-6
TGTGCCAGCAGCGTCCTCCGGACAGGGACCAGCTCTGGGGCCAACGTCCTGACTTTC
CASSVLRTGTSSGANVLTF
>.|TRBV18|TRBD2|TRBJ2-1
TGTGCCAGCTCACCAACGACTAGCGGGAGAGGGGCCTACAATGAGCAGTTCTTC
CASSPTTSGRGAYNEQFF
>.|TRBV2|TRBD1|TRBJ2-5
TGTGCCAGCAATGCGGACAGGGAGGTCCAGTACTTC
CASNADREVQYF
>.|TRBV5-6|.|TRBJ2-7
TGTGCCAGCAGCTTGGGAGGGTCTACCTACGAGCAGTACTTC
CASSLGGSTYEQYF
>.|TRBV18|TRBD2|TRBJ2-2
TGTGCCAGCTCATCTGGACTAGCGGTGAACACCGGGGAGCTGTTTTTT
CASSSGLAVNTGELFF
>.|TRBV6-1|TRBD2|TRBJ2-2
TGTGCCAGCAGTGAATTAAGCGGGGGCACCGGGGAGCTGTTTTTT
CASSELSGGTGELFF
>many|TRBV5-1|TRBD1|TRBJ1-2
TGCGCCAGCAGCTTACCAGGGGGCTATGGCTACACCTTC
CASSLPGGYGYTF
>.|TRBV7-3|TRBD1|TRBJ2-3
TGTGCCAGCAGCCCGGGACAGGGAAGAGGAACAGATACGCAGTATTTT
CASSPGQGRGTDTQYF
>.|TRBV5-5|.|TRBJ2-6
TGTGCCAGCAGTCTATCTGGGGCCAACGTCCTGACTTTC
CASSLSGANVLTF
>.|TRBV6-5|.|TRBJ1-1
TGTGCCAGCAGACCATTAACAAACACTGAAGCTTTCTTT
CASRPLTNTEAFF
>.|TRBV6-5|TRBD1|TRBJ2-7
TGTGCCAGCAGGCCAAGACAGGGGGCACTGGGCGAGCAGTACTTC
CASRPRQGALGEQYF
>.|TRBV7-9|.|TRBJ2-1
TGTGCCAGCAGCTTAGCAAGCTACGACAATGAGCAGTTCTTC
CASSLASYDNEQFF
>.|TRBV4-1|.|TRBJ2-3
TGCGCCAGCAGCCAAGCAGGCAGGGGCCGGAGCACAGATACGCAGTATTTT
CASSQAGRGRSTDTQYF
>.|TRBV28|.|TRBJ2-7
TGTGCCACGACTAGTAACCCGTACGAGCAGTACTTC
CATTSNPYEQYF
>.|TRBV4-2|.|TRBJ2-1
TGTGCCAGCAGCCAAGACGGCCGGGGTCCCGGGTCTGGCAATGAGCAGTTCTTC
CASSQDGRGPGSGNEQFF
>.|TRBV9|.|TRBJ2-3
TGTGCCAGCAGCAGCGAAGCGGTACCTCGAAATACGCAGTATTTT
CASSSEAVPRNTQYF
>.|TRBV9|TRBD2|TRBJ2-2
TGTGCCAGCAGCGGAAGGACTAGCGGGAGGGAGAACACCGGGGAGCTGTTTTTT
CASSGRTSGRENTGELFF
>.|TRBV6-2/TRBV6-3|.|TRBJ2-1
TGTGCCAGCAGTTACTCCGCCCTGGCGGGAACATACAATGAGCAGTTCTTC
CASSYSALAGTYNEQFF
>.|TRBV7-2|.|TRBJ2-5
TGTGCCAGCAGCCGGGGGAGGGAGACCCAGTACTTC
CASSRGRETQYF
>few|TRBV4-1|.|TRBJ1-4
TGCGCCAGCAGCCGCGGATTGGGGAGTGAAAAACTGTTTTTT
CASSRGLGSEKLFF
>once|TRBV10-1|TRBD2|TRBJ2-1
TGCGCCAGCAGTGGGGGACTAGCGAATGAGCAGTTCTTC
CASSGGLANEQFF
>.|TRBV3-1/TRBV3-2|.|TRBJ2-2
TGTGCCAGCAGCCAGAGGGGGGGCGCAAGCGGGGAGCTGTTTTTT
CASSQRGGASGELFF
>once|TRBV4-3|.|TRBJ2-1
TGCGCCAGCAGCCAAGGGGAGGACTACAATGAGCAGTTCTTC
CASSQGEDYNEQFF
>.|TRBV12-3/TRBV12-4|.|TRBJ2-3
TGTGCCAGCAGTTTATTAGGGAGAGATACGCAGTATTTT
CASSLLGRDTQYF